A selection of T cell receptor beta chains follows, all from one sample in a study of cytomegalovirus exposure and HLA in healthy donors. Data came from immunoSEQ multiplex PCR; TCRdb stores just in-frame clones and leaves some out. This sample yields about 160,000 clones, of which around 82% are seen a single time; approximately 11% belongs to the top ten. Sequencing was performed on PBMCs. Source of these receptors: a man aged 50-59 years in good health and CMV-seropositive. Both conserved end residues are part of each CDR3. The order of the fields is clone size, D gene, J gene, V gene, CDR3 DNA, CDR3 protein. A D gene is named only where the DNA matches it firmly. Not all rows give a size; the values are once, few, many and, for expanded clones, a class.

clone_size: -
d_call: TRBD2
j_call: TRBJ2-7
v_call: TRBV5-4
cdr3_nt: TGTGCCAGCAGCTTGTACGGGACTAGCTCCCACGAGCAGTACTTC
cdr3_aa: CASSLYGTSSHEQYF

clone_size: -
d_call: TRBD2
j_call: TRBJ2-1
v_call: TRBV10-3
cdr3_nt: TGTGCCATCAGTGACCGCGTAGAGACTAGCGGGGCCTACAATGAGCAGTTCTTC
cdr3_aa: CAISDRVETSGAYNEQFF

clone_size: -
d_call: TRBD1
j_call: TRBJ1-5
v_call: TRBV5-1
cdr3_nt: TGCGCCAGCAGCTTGGGGACAGGGGTAATGGGCCAGCCCCAGCATTTT
cdr3_aa: CASSLGTGVMGQPQHF

clone_size: -
d_call: TRBD2
j_call: TRBJ2-3
v_call: TRBV18
cdr3_nt: TGTGCCAGCTCACCACTGTTCGGGGGGGCCCACACAGATACGCAGTATTTT
cdr3_aa: CASSPLFGGAHTDTQYF

clone_size: -
d_call: -
j_call: TRBJ2-2
v_call: TRBV11-3
cdr3_nt: TGTGCCAGCAGCCAGGGCGGACCCGGGGAGCTGTTTTTT
cdr3_aa: CASSQGGPGELFF

clone_size: -
d_call: TRBD1
j_call: TRBJ2-6
v_call: TRBV5-4
cdr3_nt: TGTGCCAGCAGCTCCAGGACAGGGAATACTGGGGCCAACGTCCTGACTTTC
cdr3_aa: CASSSRTGNTGANVLTF

clone_size: once
d_call: -
j_call: TRBJ1-2
v_call: TRBV28
cdr3_nt: TGTGCCAGCAGTTTTTTGACAGACTATGGCTACACCTTC
cdr3_aa: CASSFLTDYGYTF

clone_size: -
d_call: -
j_call: TRBJ2-2
v_call: TRBV23-1
cdr3_nt: TGCGCCAGCAGTCCCGGACACATTCAGGCCGGGGAGCTGTTTTTT
cdr3_aa: CASSPGHIQAGELFF

clone_size: -
d_call: TRBD1
j_call: TRBJ2-5
v_call: TRBV19
cdr3_nt: TGTGCCAGTAGTGCGTCCGGGACAGTCGATACCCAGTACTTC
cdr3_aa: CASSASGTVDTQYF

clone_size: -
d_call: -
j_call: TRBJ1-5
v_call: TRBV19
cdr3_nt: TGTGCCAGTAGCACCGGACAGCTCAATCAGCCCCAGCATTTT
cdr3_aa: CASSTGQLNQPQHF

clone_size: -
d_call: TRBD1
j_call: TRBJ1-1
v_call: TRBV5-4
cdr3_nt: TGTGCCAGCAGCTGGGACGGGACAGGGAGTACTGAAGCTTTCTTT
cdr3_aa: CASSWDGTGSTEAFF

clone_size: -
d_call: -
j_call: TRBJ1-1
v_call: TRBV4-3
cdr3_nt: TGCGCCAGCAGCCCCGGAGGAGTAAAAGCTTTCTTT
cdr3_aa: CASSPGGVKAFF

clone_size: -
d_call: -
j_call: TRBJ2-7
v_call: TRBV29-1
cdr3_nt: TGCAGCGTTGCCGACAGCTACGAGCAGTACTTC
cdr3_aa: CSVADSYEQYF

clone_size: -
d_call: -
j_call: TRBJ2-7
v_call: TRBV2
cdr3_nt: TGTGCCAGCACCCGAGATTACGAGCAGTACTTC
cdr3_aa: CASTRDYEQYF

clone_size: -
d_call: -
j_call: TRBJ2-7
v_call: TRBV18
cdr3_nt: TGTGCCAGCTCACCACGAGGGCACTCCTACGAGCAGTACTTC
cdr3_aa: CASSPRGHSYEQYF

clone_size: -
d_call: -
j_call: TRBJ1-2
v_call: TRBV6-4
cdr3_nt: TGTGCCAGCAGAGAAACAGGGCTCATCGGGGGCTACACCTTC
cdr3_aa: CASRETGLIGGYTF

clone_size: few
d_call: -
j_call: TRBJ2-3
v_call: TRBV6-6
cdr3_nt: TGTGCCAGCAGTTACTCGGGGAGCGGGTATTCTACGCAGTATTTT
cdr3_aa: CASSYSGSGYSTQYF

clone_size: -
d_call: -
j_call: TRBJ1-1
v_call: TRBV5-1
cdr3_nt: TGCGCCAGCAGTTTATCCCTGAACACTGAAGCTTTCTTT
cdr3_aa: CASSLSLNTEAFF

clone_size: -
d_call: TRBD2
j_call: TRBJ2-1
v_call: TRBV5-1
cdr3_nt: TGCGCCAGCAGCTTGGGTTCTAGCGGGGGCCACAATGAGCAGTTCTTC
cdr3_aa: CASSLGSSGGHNEQFF

clone_size: -
d_call: -
j_call: TRBJ2-4
v_call: TRBV11-1
cdr3_nt: TGTGCCAGCAGCTTAGAGGGGGACAAGACCAACAGTCAGTACTTC
cdr3_aa: CASSLEGDKTNSQYF

clone_size: -
d_call: -
j_call: TRBJ2-3
v_call: TRBV7-9
cdr3_nt: TGTGCCAGCAGCTTAGGAAGAGGCTTCGGCACAGATACGCAGTATTTT
cdr3_aa: CASSLGRGFGTDTQYF

clone_size: -
d_call: -
j_call: TRBJ1-4
v_call: TRBV18
cdr3_nt: TGTGCCAGCTCACCAACCACTTATGTCGGTGGTGAAAAACTGTTTTTT
cdr3_aa: CASSPTTYVGGEKLFF

clone_size: -
d_call: -
j_call: TRBJ2-1
v_call: TRBV6-4
cdr3_nt: TGTGCCAGCAGTCAGGACGGGAGAGGGAACAATGAGCAGTTCTTC
cdr3_aa: CASSQDGRGNNEQFF

clone_size: -
d_call: -
j_call: TRBJ2-7
v_call: TRBV11-3
cdr3_nt: TGTGCCAGCAGCTCCCCCAGCTCCTACGAGCAGTACTTC
cdr3_aa: CASSSPSSYEQYF

clone_size: -
d_call: TRBD1
j_call: TRBJ2-3
v_call: TRBV7-9
cdr3_nt: TGTGCCAGCAGCGTAAGGACAGGAACCCACACAGATACGCAGTATTTT
cdr3_aa: CASSVRTGTHTDTQYF

clone_size: -
d_call: TRBD1
j_call: TRBJ1-6
v_call: TRBV4-3
cdr3_nt: TGCGCCAGCAGCCAAGATTTAGACAGGGCGGGATCACCCCTCCACTTT
cdr3_aa: CASSQDLDRAGSPLHF

clone_size: -
d_call: -
j_call: TRBJ2-2
v_call: TRBV7-3
cdr3_nt: TGTGCCAGCAGCGAACCTAGCACCGGGGAGCTGTTTTTT
cdr3_aa: CASSEPSTGELFF

clone_size: -
d_call: -
j_call: TRBJ2-7
v_call: TRBV5-1
cdr3_nt: TGCGCCAGCAGCTTAACGGGCTCCTACGAGCAGTACTTC
cdr3_aa: CASSLTGSYEQYF

clone_size: -
d_call: -
j_call: TRBJ1-4
v_call: TRBV7-2
cdr3_nt: TGTGCCAGCAGCTCGACAGGCGCAACTAATGAAAAACTGTTTTTT
cdr3_aa: CASSSTGATNEKLFF

clone_size: once
d_call: TRBD1
j_call: TRBJ2-7
v_call: TRBV11-2
cdr3_nt: TGTGCCAGCAGCTTATTTCTCGGGACAGGGGGCTTCTACGAGCAGTACTTC
cdr3_aa: CASSLFLGTGGFYEQYF

clone_size: -
d_call: TRBD1
j_call: TRBJ2-2
v_call: TRBV2
cdr3_nt: TGTGCCAGCAGAGACAGGGAAGCAACCGGGGAGCTGTTTTTT
cdr3_aa: CASRDREATGELFF

clone_size: -
d_call: TRBD2
j_call: TRBJ2-2
v_call: TRBV7-2
cdr3_nt: TGTGCCAGCAGCTACAAGCGGGGGGGGACCGGGGAGCTGTTTTTT
cdr3_aa: CASSYKRGGTGELFF

clone_size: -
d_call: TRBD1
j_call: TRBJ2-7
v_call: TRBV10-3
cdr3_nt: TGTGCCATCAGTGGGGACAGCTACGAGCAGTACTTC
cdr3_aa: CAISGDSYEQYF

clone_size: once
d_call: TRBD1
j_call: TRBJ1-2
v_call: TRBV9
cdr3_nt: TGTGCCAGCAGCCCAGGGACAGGGGCCTTAGCTAACTATGGCTACACCTTC
cdr3_aa: CASSPGTGALANYGYTF

clone_size: few
d_call: -
j_call: TRBJ1-2
v_call: TRBV7-2
cdr3_nt: TGTGCCAGCAGCTTAGGGGCAGGGGTGCGTGGCTACACCTTC
cdr3_aa: CASSLGAGVRGYTF

clone_size: -
d_call: -
j_call: TRBJ2-3
v_call: TRBV5-1
cdr3_nt: TGCGCCAGCAGCCAAGGGCAGGGTGGAGATACGCAGTATTTT
cdr3_aa: CASSQGQGGDTQYF

clone_size: -
d_call: -
j_call: TRBJ2-7
v_call: TRBV7-9
cdr3_nt: TGTGCCAGCAGGCCCGGGGTGGCCTACGAGCAGTACTTC
cdr3_aa: CASRPGVAYEQYF

clone_size: -
d_call: -
j_call: TRBJ2-3
v_call: TRBV19
cdr3_nt: TGTGCCAGTAGTATAGCGGAGGGAATCACAGATACGCAGTATTTT
cdr3_aa: CASSIAEGITDTQYF

clone_size: -
d_call: TRBD2
j_call: TRBJ2-3
v_call: TRBV9
cdr3_nt: TGTGCCAGCAGCGTAGGGTCGACTAGCGATACGCAGTATTTT
cdr3_aa: CASSVGSTSDTQYF

clone_size: -
d_call: TRBD1
j_call: TRBJ2-2
v_call: TRBV14
cdr3_nt: TGTGCCAGCAGCCGGCTCCTAGGACAGGGGACCGGGGAGCTGTTTTTT
cdr3_aa: CASSRLLGQGTGELFF

clone_size: -
d_call: TRBD1
j_call: TRBJ2-7
v_call: TRBV2
cdr3_nt: TGTGTCAGCAGTGGGACAGGGGGCTACGAGCAGTACTTC
cdr3_aa: CVSSGTGGYEQYF

clone_size: once
d_call: TRBD2
j_call: TRBJ2-5
v_call: TRBV9
cdr3_nt: TGTGCCAGCAGCGATAGCCCTAGCGGGGATAAGACCCAGTACTTC
cdr3_aa: CASSDSPSGDKTQYF

clone_size: -
d_call: -
j_call: TRBJ2-1
v_call: TRBV7-2
cdr3_nt: TGTGCCAGCAACCGCGACAGGGTAGGGAGGAATGAGCAGTTCTTC
cdr3_aa: CASNRDRVGRNEQFF

clone_size: -
d_call: -
j_call: TRBJ1-2
v_call: TRBV11-2
cdr3_nt: TGTGCCAGCAGCTTAGGGGGCGGCTACACCTTC
cdr3_aa: CASSLGGGYTF

clone_size: few
d_call: TRBD1
j_call: TRBJ1-4
v_call: TRBV28
cdr3_nt: TGTGCCAGCAGTAACAGGGGGAGCACCCTCCTTAATGAAAAACTGTTTTTT
cdr3_aa: CASSNRGSTLLNEKLFF

clone_size: -
d_call: TRBD2
j_call: TRBJ2-3
v_call: TRBV28
cdr3_nt: TGTGCCAGCAGTCCTTCAGGGAGGGCAGATACGCAGTATTTT
cdr3_aa: CASSPSGRADTQYF

clone_size: once
d_call: TRBD1
j_call: TRBJ1-5
v_call: TRBV6-5
cdr3_nt: TGTGCCAGCAGTAAAGACAGGGTAACTCAGCCCCAGCATTTT
cdr3_aa: CASSKDRVTQPQHF

clone_size: -
d_call: -
j_call: TRBJ1-1
v_call: TRBV4-1
cdr3_nt: TGCGCCAGCAGCCAAGACGGACGGGGGAACACTGAAGCTTTCTTT
cdr3_aa: CASSQDGRGNTEAFF

clone_size: -
d_call: TRBD1
j_call: TRBJ2-3
v_call: TRBV7-8
cdr3_nt: TGTGCCAGCAGCACGCCGGGACAGGGACCCACAGATACGCAGTATTTT
cdr3_aa: CASSTPGQGPTDTQYF

clone_size: -
d_call: TRBD1
j_call: TRBJ1-1
v_call: TRBV10-3
cdr3_nt: TGTGCCATCAGGAGTGGGACAGGGGCTCTGAACACTGAAGCTTTCTTT
cdr3_aa: CAIRSGTGALNTEAFF

clone_size: -
d_call: TRBD1
j_call: TRBJ1-3
v_call: TRBV6-5
cdr3_nt: TGTGCCAGCCGGCCTGACAGGGGGCAAGGAAACACCATATATTTT
cdr3_aa: CASRPDRGQGNTIYF

clone_size: -
d_call: -
j_call: TRBJ1-2
v_call: TRBV6-5
cdr3_nt: TGTGCCAGCAGTTACGATCTCTCGGACTATGGCTACACCTTC
cdr3_aa: CASSYDLSDYGYTF

clone_size: -
d_call: -
j_call: TRBJ2-3
v_call: TRBV28
cdr3_nt: TGTGCCAGCAGTTTTCTCCGGACAACCCCCGATACGCAGTATTTT
cdr3_aa: CASSFLRTTPDTQYF

clone_size: -
d_call: -
j_call: TRBJ2-7
v_call: TRBV7-8
cdr3_nt: TGTGCCAGCAGCATCTACAGCGAGCAGTACTTC
cdr3_aa: CASSIYSEQYF

clone_size: -
d_call: TRBD1
j_call: TRBJ2-7
v_call: TRBV18
cdr3_nt: TGTGCCAGCTCACCACGGGCGGCAGGGGGCTCTCTATCCTACGAGCAGTACTTC
cdr3_aa: CASSPRAAGGSLSYEQYF